This TCR beta chain originates from a study of Ad26.COV2.S vaccination and SARS-CoV-2 variants. In the study overall: Into the muscle, Ad26.COV2.S was dosed once or twice, 56 days apart. Points from the study as a whole: Those who received vaccine or placebo ended up with similar non-spike TCR breadth.

Treatment of the sample: roughly 18 received Ad26.COV2.S at low or high dose, single or two shots; several received placebo; per-sample allocation not given. At day 63 after the first vaccine or placebo injection, samples were drawn. The CDR3 runs 14 residues. V was pared by 2 bases and J by 7 bases, with 14 bases between. In germline, CDR1 is SGHTA, CDR2 FQGNSA. Concerning this clone: The antigen is unknown.

This table comes from immunoSEQ multiplex PCR, and its TCRdb copy is limited to in-frame clones, with some not included. Of around 400,000 clones in the sample, 83% are singletons; the top ten hold roughly 7.4%. This chain uses TRBV7-2 with TRBJ1-2, with a tentative D call TRBD1 (6 bases). This sequence originates from a person aged 18 to 59 who received the Ad26.COV2.S COVID-19 vaccine or a placebo. The specimen was peripheral blood, collected in a trial of Ad26.COV2.S vaccine versus placebo. CDR3 bases: TGTGCCAGCAGCTTATCAGGGGCCTGGGGTGGCTACACCTTC. Translated, it gives CASSLSGAWGGYTF.